The present T cell receptor (beta chain) was sequenced within a study of memory CD4+ T cells and cytomegalovirus serostatus. Losses at the gene ends were 3 bases for V and 0 bases for J; bases not matched to a gene: 12. This CDR3 is 19 amino acids long. Per the germline V gene, CDR1 is SGHDN and CDR2 is FVKESK. Profiling relied on immunoSEQ multiplex PCR, and the TCRdb table lists in-frame clones only, not all of them. Altogether about 64,000 clones are present, more than 70% being singletons, with the ten largest covering 0.88%. Single viable CD3+CD4+CD8-CD45RO+ cells were sorted as the memory CD4+ T cells. Positive selection with CD4 microbeads enriched total CD4+ T cells.

The sequenced sample consisted of memory CD4+ T cells from blood. The clonotype originates from an adult in good health and CMV-seronegative. J is TRBJ2-1 and V is TRBV14; 9 bases agree with TRBD2. The CDR3 protein is CASSHPEREEGSSYNEQFF. CDR3 nucleotides: TGTGCCAGCAGCCACCCGGAGCGGGAGGAGGGGAGCTCCTACAATGAGCAGTTCTTC.